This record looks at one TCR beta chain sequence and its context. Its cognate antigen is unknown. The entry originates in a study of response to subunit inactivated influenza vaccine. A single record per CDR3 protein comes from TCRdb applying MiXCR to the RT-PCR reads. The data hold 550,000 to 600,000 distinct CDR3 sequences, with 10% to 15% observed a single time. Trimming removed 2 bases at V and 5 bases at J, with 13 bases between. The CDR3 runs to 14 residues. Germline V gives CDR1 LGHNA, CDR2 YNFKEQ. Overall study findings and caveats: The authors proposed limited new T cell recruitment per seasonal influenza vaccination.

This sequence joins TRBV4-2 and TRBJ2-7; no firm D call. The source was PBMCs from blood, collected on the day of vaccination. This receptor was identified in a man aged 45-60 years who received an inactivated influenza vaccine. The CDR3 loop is CASSQSPHVDEQYF. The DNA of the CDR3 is TGTGCCAGCAGCCAATCCCCCCATGTAGACGAGCAGTACTTC.